The clone carrying this T cell receptor (beta chain) was observed a handful of times. MiXCR, run by TCRdb on the RT-PCR reads, gives a single entry per CDR3 protein. The top ten clones hold around 3% of a sample with approximately 150,000 distinct CDR3 sequences, over 25% of them seen once. The sample is drawn from a study of patients and donors after allogeneic stem cell transplantation. The CDR3 is 14 residues long. Germline CDR1 SNHLY, CDR2 FYNNEI. The germline V and J ends were trimmed by 6 bases and 2 bases, with 11 bases remaining between them. The source is a human donor who was either an allogeneic HSCT recipient or a stem cell or donor lymphocyte infusion donor (not recorded which). It is not recorded whose cells these are; they may come from a transplant donor. Material for sequencing was blood, either unsorted or a sorted T cell fraction (not recorded which). This rearrangement joins TRBV2 to TRBJ1-5; D is ambiguous. The CDR3 loop reads CASSDWAGNQPQHF. CDR3 nucleotide sequence: TGTGCCAGCAGCGATTGGGCGGGCAATCAGCCCCAGCATTTT. Drawing the rest from reference TRBV2 and TRBJ1-5, the complete variable domain is EPEVTQTPSHQVTQMGQEVILRCVPISNHLYFYWYRQILGQKVEFLVSFYNNEISEKSEIFDDQFSVERPDGSNFTLKIRSTKLEDSAMYFCASSDWAGNQPQHFGDGTRLSIL.